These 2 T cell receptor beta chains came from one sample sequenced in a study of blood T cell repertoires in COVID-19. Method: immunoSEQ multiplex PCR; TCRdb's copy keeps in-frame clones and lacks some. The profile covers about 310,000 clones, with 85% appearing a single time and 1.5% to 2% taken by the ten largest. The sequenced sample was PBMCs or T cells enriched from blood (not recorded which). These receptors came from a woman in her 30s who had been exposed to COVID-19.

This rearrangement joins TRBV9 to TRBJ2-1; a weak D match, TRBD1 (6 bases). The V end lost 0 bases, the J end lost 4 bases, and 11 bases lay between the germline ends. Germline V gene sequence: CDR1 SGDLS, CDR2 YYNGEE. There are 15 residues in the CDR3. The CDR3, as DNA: TGTGCCAGCAGCGTAGAACAGGGACGTTACAATGAGCAGTTCTTC. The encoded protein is CASSVEQGRYNEQFF.

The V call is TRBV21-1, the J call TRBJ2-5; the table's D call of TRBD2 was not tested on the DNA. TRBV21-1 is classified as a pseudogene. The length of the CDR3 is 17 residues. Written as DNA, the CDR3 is TGTGCCAGCAGCAAAGGCGGGACGCCAATTCGGCGAGAGACCCAGTACTTC. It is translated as CASSKGGTPIRRETQYF.